This T cell receptor (beta chain) appears in the sequencing data of a study of Graves' ophthalmopathy and Graves' hyperthyroidism. The CDR3 is 12 residues long. With 7 bases removed from V and 5 bases from J, the gap between germline ends came to 11 bases. The germline V gene has CDR1 ENHRY and CDR2 SYGVKD. Each donor who had ophthalmopathy showed moderate-to-severe activity, a CAS of ≥3, a NOSPECS of ≥4, and a duration under 3 months. Regarding this clonotype: Its antigen is currently unknown.

Researchers took RNA transcripts and amplified TCR beta CDR3 regions from them. Following a first-round RT-PCR that used HTBI primers, a second-round multiplex PCR was carried out. Using its own MiXCR run on the multiplex PCR reads, TCRdb lists one record per CDR3 protein. Of about 700,000 distinct CDR3 sequences detected, 40% appear once; the ten largest clones hold 40% to 55%. Overall study results and limits: It was with about 71% sensitivity and almost 75% specificity that the model predicted ophthalmopathy progression. Blood shared most expanded thyroid clonotypes above 0.001 frequency.

The sample was peripheral blood. This rearrangement joins TRBV10-3 to TRBJ2-5; a possible D gene is TRBD2 (6 bases). This clonotype was obtained from an adult man with Graves' ophthalmopathy. CDR3 in amino acids: CAIKEGGETQYF. The DNA for the CDR3 is TGTGCCATCAAGGAGGGTGGGGAGACCCAGTACTTC.